Sequencing of this T cell receptor beta chain was carried out in a study of blood T cells in healthy people across ages. A second PCR of roughly 7 to 11 cycles used a sample-barcoded 5' primer and a J-beta primer mix. TCRdb passed the 5' RACE reads through MiXCR, listing each CDR3 protein once. The data hold about 1.6 million distinct CDR3 sequences, with about 35% observed a single time. In germline, CDR1 is MNHEY, CDR2 SVGAGI. The germline V and J ends were trimmed by 2 bases and 8 bases, with 12 bases remaining between them. This CDR3 region has 13 residues. The chain joins TRBV6-5 to TRBJ1-2; tentative D call: TRBD1 (5 bases). This TCR was recovered from a woman under 40 in good health. The source material was blood. The DNA of the CDR3 is TGTGCCAGCAGTTACCACGTCTGGGACGGCTACACCTTC. Protein product: CASSYHVWDGYTF.